The following is a TCR beta chain sequence with its context. These data come from a study of CD8 T cells in ankylosing spondylitis. A single record per CDR3 protein comes from TCRdb applying MiXCR to the 5' RACE reads. The sample shows some 350,000 distinct CDR3 sequences, roughly 15% of them seen only once. The germline V gene encodes CDR1 WSHSY and CDR2 SAAADI. The CDR3 has 14 residues. After removal of 6 bases from V and 6 bases from J, the junction contained 7 bases not matched to a gene. Sequenced input: blood, either unsorted or a sorted T cell fraction (not recorded which). The J gene is TRBJ2-2, the V gene TRBV10-2; 7 bases are shared with TRBD1. This TCR came from a male donor with ankylosing spondylitis or in good health (not recorded which). The CDR3 protein is CASRTTGAPGELFF. Written as DNA, the CDR3 is TGCGCCAGCAGAACCACAGGGGCGCCCGGGGAGCTGTTTTTT.